This T cell receptor beta chain originates from a study of radiation and T cells in renal cell carcinoma. Findings and caveats of the study: Pretreatment tumor biopsies were lacking, so baseline clonotypes are unknown. Top tumor clonotypes rose in blood 2 weeks post-radiation, then contracted.

Time point of the sample: blood 4 weeks post-SBRT, at nephrectomy. Treatment of the sample: 15 Gy SBRT to primary tumor, nephrectomy 4 weeks later. After SBRT, blood was collected at 2 and 4 weeks, plus baseline. The tumor was a clear cell renal cell carcinoma. This clone was seen once. The antigen is not known. Generated by immunoSEQ multiplex PCR, the TCRdb table keeps only in-frame clones and is missing some. Seen here are roughly 86,000 clones, roughly 80% observed once, and the top ten hold 9.4%. This receptor was identified in a man in his forties or fifties with renal cell carcinoma. Sequencing was performed on blood, taken from a patient whose treatment included radiotherapy and nephrectomy.

CDR3 in DNA: TGTGCCAGCCATAGGGTTCCGGGGGGCAACACTGAAGCTTTCTTT. Translated, it gives CASHRVPGGNTEAFF. This chain uses TRBV7-9 with TRBJ1-1, with a possible D match to TRBD1 (6 bases). Germline V gives CDR1 SEHNR, CDR2 FQNEAQ (reference sequence). This CDR3 has 15 amino acids. V was cut by 8 bases and J by 2 bases, with 18 bases left in between. The whole variable domain, remainder taken from reference TRBV7-9 and TRBJ1-1, is DTGVSQNPRHKITKRGQNVTFRCDPISEHNRLYWYRQTLGQGPEFLTYFQNEAQLEKSRLLSDRFSAERPKGSFSTLEIQRTEQGDSAMYLCASHRVPGGNTEAFFGQGTRLTVV.